This section outlines one TCR beta chain sequence together with its context. A read error may account for a junction end that differs from germline. Germline V gene data show CDR1 as KGHSH and CDR2 as LQKENI. The CDR3 has 18 amino acids. A second PCR of roughly 6 to 12 cycles used a sample-barcoded 5' primer and a J-beta primer mix. TCRdb processed the 5' RACE reads anew with MiXCR; each CDR3 protein has one entry. The sample carries roughly 1.9 million distinct CDR3 sequences, more than 35% recorded once. This entry is derived from a study of blood T cells in healthy people across ages. The sequenced material came from blood. The clonotype comes from a human donor in good health. This chain links TRBV18 with TRBJ2-7; 8 nucleotides line up with TRBD1. CDR3 sequence reads: CVSSPRTDGQGARNEQYF. CDR3 DNA sequence: TGTGTCAGCTCACCTCGGACAGACGGGCAGGGGGCTAGGAACGAGCAGTACTTC.